This entry features one TCR beta chain sequence. The antigen remains undetermined. This sample was taken from a study of vaccination and CD4 T cells after COVID-19. With the Oncomine TCR Beta short-read assay, DNA from cultured CD4+ T cells was sequenced. TCRdb re-derived calls from the PCR reads in MiXCR, one entry per CDR3 protein. Found here are just under 20,000 distinct CDR3 sequences, around 52% of them singletons; the top ten hold 9.6%. As to treatment: roughly ten-day PBMC culture with coronavirus spike peptide pools or control peptides (ViraFEST assay). Sample: CD4+ T cells from blood, cultured in vitro. The source is a human donor who had recovered from COVID-19.

The CDR3 loop reads CASSPDRLEQYF. CDR3 DNA: TGTGCCAGCAGTCCGGACAGGCTCGAGCAGTACTTC. V gene TRBV7-2 combines with J gene TRBJ2-7, with 7 bases aligning to TRBD1. In germline, CDR1 is SGHTA, CDR2 FQGNSA. CDR3 size: 12 residues. V lost 6 bases to trimming and J lost 6 bases; unmatched junction nucleotides: 5. The complete variable domain, with remaining parts taken from reference TRBV7-2 and TRBJ2-7, reads GAGVSQSPSNKVTEKGKDVELRCDPISGHTALYWYRQSLGQGLEFLIYFQGNSAPDKSGLPSDRFSAERTGGSVSTLTIQRTQQEDSAVYLCASSPDRLEQYFGPGTRLTVT.